This TCR beta chain was observed in a study of control samples from healthy donors and cancer patients. Using immunoSEQ multiplex PCR, the repertoire was profiled, and TCRdb retains in-frame clones only, with some absent. The sample contains some 12,000 clones, around 94% of which appear only once. The junction had 1 base not matched to a gene; V was cut back by 3 bases and J by 0 bases. The CDR3 is 16 residues long. Germline lookup yields CDR1 ENHRY and CDR2 SYGVKD. This clone was counted a single time. Source material: PBMCs. The TCR sequence derives from a man between 65 and 85 years old with head and neck cancer. The chain is built from TRBV10-3 and TRBJ2-3; TRBD2 matches 12 bases. CDR3 sequence reads: CAISDGTSGSTDTQYF. The CDR3 bases are TGTGCCATCAGTGATGGGACTAGCGGGAGCACAGATACGCAGTATTTT.